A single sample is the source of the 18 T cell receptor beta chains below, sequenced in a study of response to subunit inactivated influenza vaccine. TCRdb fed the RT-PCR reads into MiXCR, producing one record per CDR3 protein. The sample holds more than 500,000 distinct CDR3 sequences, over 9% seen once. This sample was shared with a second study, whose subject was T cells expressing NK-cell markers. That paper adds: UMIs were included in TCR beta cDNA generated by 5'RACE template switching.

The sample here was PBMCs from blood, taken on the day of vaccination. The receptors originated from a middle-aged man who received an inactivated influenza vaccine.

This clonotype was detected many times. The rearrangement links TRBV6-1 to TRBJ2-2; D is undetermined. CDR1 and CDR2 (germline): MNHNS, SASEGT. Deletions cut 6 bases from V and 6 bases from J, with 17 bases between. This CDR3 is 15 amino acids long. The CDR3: CASRHTKGIPGELFF. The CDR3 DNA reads TGTGCCAGCAGACACACGAAAGGGATCCCCGGGGAGCTGTTTTTT.

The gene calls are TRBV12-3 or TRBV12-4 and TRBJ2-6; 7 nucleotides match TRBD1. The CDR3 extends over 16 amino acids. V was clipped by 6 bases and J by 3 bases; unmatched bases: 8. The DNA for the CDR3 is TGTGCCAGCAGCCGGACAGGAGAATATGGGGCCAACGTCCTGACTTTC. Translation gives CASSRTGEYGANVLTF.

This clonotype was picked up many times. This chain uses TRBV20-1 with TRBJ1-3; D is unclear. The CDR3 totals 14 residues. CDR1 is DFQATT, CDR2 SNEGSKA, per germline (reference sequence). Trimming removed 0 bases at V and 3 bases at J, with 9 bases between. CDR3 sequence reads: CSARDYGLGNTIYF. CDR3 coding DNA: TGCAGTGCTAGAGATTACGGACTTGGAAACACCATATATTTT.

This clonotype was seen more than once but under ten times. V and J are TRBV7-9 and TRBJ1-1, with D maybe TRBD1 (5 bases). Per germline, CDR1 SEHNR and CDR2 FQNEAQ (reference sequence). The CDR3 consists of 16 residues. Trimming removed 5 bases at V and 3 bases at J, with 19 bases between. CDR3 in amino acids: CASSPRQVQGYTEAFF. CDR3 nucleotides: TGTGCCAGCAGCCCTAGGCAGGTGCAGGGTTACACTGAAGCTTTCTTT.

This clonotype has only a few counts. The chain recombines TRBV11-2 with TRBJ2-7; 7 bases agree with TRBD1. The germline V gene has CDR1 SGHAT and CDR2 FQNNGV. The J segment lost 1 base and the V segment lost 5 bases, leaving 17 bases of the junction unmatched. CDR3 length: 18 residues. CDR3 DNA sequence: TGTGCCAGCAGCGACGACGGCCGACAGGGAACCCTTTCCTACGAGCAGTACTTC. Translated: CASSDDGRQGTLSYEQYF. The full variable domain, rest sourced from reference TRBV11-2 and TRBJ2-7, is EAGVAQSPRYKIIEKRQSVAFWCNPISGHATLYWYQQILGQGPKLLIQFQNNGVVDDSQLPKDRFSAERLKGVDSTLKIQPAKLEDSAVYLCASSDDGRQGTLSYEQYFGPGTRLTVT.

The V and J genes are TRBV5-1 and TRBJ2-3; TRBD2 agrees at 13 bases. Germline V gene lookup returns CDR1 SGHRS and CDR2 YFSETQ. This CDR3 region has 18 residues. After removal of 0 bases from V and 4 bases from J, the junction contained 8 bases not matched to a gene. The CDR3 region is CASSLVAGLAGRADTQYF. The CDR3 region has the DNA TGCGCCAGCAGCTTGGTGGCGGGACTAGCGGGACGGGCAGATACGCAGTATTTT. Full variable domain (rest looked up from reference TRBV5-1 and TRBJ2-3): KAGVTQTPRYLIKTRGQQVTLSCSPISGHRSVSWYQQTPGQGLQFLFEYFSETQRNKGNFPGRFSGRQFSNSRSEMNVSTLELGDSALYLCASSLVAGLAGRADTQYFGPGTRLTVL.

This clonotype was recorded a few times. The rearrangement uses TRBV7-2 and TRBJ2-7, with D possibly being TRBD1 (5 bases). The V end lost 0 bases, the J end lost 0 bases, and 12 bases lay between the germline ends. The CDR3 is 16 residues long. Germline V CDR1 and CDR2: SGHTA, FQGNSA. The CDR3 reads CASSLAYDRFSYEQYF. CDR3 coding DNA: TGTGCCAGCAGCTTAGCGTACGACAGATTCTCCTACGAGCAGTACTTC.

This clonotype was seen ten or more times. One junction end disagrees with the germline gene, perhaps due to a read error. The CDR3 is CASSLGGSEQYF. The CDR3 region has the DNA TGCGCCAGCAGCTTAGGAGGGAGCGAGCAGTACTTC. The V call is TRBV7-9, the J call TRBJ2-7; D might be TRBD2 (6 bases). Per germline, CDR1 SEHNR and CDR2 FQNEAQ (reference sequence). The CDR3 loop spans 12 amino acids.

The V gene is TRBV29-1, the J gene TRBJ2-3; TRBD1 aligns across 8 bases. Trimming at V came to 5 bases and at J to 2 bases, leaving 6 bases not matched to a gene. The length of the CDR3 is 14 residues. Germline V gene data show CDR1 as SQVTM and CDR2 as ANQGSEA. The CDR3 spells CSVWDRPSTDTQYF. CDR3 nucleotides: TGCAGCGTTTGGGACAGGCCTTCCACAGATACGCAGTATTTT.

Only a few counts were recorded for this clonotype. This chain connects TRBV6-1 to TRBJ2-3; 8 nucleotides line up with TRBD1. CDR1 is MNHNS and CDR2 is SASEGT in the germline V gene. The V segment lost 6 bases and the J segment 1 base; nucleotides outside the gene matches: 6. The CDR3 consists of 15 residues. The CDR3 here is CASRGETGGTDTQYF. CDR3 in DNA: TGTGCCAGCAGGGGGGAGACAGGGGGCACAGATACGCAGTATTTT.

The CDR3 sequence is CASSADVSSYEQYF. In DNA, the CDR3 is TGCGCCAGCAGCGCGGACGTTAGCTCCTACGAGCAGTACTTC. The rearrangement uses TRBV5-1 and TRBJ2-7; D unclear. CDR1 and CDR2 (germline): SGHRS, YFSETQ. The length of the CDR3 is 14 residues. V lost 4 bases, J lost 0 bases, and 11 bases lay in between.

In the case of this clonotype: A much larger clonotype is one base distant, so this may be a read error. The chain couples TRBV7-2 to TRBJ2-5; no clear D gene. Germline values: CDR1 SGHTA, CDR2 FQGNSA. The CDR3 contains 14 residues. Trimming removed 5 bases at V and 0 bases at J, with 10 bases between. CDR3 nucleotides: TGTGCCAGCAGCAGTGACCAATACCAAGAGACCCAGTACTTC. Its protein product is CASSSDQYQETQYF.

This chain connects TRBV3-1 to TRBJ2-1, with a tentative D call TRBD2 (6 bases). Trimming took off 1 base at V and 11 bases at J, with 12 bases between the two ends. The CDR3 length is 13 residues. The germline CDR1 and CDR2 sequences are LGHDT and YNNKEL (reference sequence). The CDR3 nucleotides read TGTGCCAGCAGCCAAGGAAGGAGGGTACAGCAGTTCTTC. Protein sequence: CASSQGRRVQQFF.

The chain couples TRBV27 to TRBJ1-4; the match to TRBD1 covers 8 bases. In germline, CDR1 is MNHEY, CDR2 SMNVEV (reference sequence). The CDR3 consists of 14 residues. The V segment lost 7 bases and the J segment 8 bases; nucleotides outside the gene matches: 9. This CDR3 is CASKSDRGREKLFF. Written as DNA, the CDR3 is TGTGCCAGCAAATCTGACAGGGGTAGGGAAAAACTGTTTTTT.

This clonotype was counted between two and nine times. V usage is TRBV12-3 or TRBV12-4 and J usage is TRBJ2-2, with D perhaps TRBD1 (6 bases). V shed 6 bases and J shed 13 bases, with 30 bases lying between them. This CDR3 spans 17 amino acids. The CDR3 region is CASRSETGSGYDSTLFF. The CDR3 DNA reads TGTGCCAGCAGATCGGAGACAGGTTCAGGGTACGATTCGACGCTGTTTTTT.

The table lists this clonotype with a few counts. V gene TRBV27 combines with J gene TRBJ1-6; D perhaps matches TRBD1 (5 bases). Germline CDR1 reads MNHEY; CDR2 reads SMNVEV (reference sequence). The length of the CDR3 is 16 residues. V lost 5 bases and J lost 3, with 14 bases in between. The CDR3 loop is CASSRHFQGYNSPLHF. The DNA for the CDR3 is TGTGCCAGCAGTCGGCATTTTCAGGGCTATAATTCACCCCTCCACTTT.

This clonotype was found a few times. CDR3 nucleotide sequence: TGTGCCAGCAGTTACGGGGCAGGGGGCAATGAGCAGTTCTTC. This encodes CASSYGAGGNEQFF. The chain couples TRBV6-5 to TRBJ2-1; 7 positions match TRBD1. Per germline, CDR1 MNHEY and CDR2 SVGAGI. V shed 2 bases and J 6 bases; nucleotides not matched to a gene: 4. The CDR3 consists of 14 residues.

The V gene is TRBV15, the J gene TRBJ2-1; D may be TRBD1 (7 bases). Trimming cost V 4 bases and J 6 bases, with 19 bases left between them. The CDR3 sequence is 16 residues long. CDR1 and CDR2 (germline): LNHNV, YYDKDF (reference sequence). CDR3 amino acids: CATSNSGQWGVNEQFF. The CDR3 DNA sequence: TGTGCCACCAGCAACTCGGGACAGTGGGGGGTCAATGAGCAGTTCTTC.